The 23 T cell receptor beta chains in this list originate from one sample, sequenced in a study of OX40 agonist ivuxolimab in advanced cancers. Profiled with immunoSEQ multiplex PCR; TCRdb holds only in-frame clones, not every one. Of 50,000 to 75,000 clones in the sample, roughly 90% are singletons; the top ten hold around 0.6%. Sample: CD4+ or CD8+ T cells sorted from blood, taken in a trial of the OX40 agonist ivuxolimab. The receptors stem from an adult with an advanced solid tumor such as melanoma, head and neck, liver or kidney cancer.

This clone was seen once. The V call is TRBV6-6, the J call TRBJ1-5; the match to TRBD1 covers 8 bases. The J segment lost 4 bases and the V segment lost 4 bases, leaving 3 bases of the junction unmatched. The length of the CDR3 is 14 residues. Germline V gene lookup returns CDR1 MNHNY and CDR2 SVGAGI (reference sequence). In DNA, the CDR3 is TGTGCCAGCAGTTTACAGGGGGGTAATCAGCCCCAGCATTTT. Its translation is CASSLQGGNQPQHF.

The J gene is TRBJ1-5, the V gene TRBV30, with 10 positions matching TRBD1. CDR3 length: 15 amino acids. J gave up 6 bases and V 1 base, and 6 bases lay outside the gene matches. Germline assignment: CDR1 GTSNPN and CDR2 SVGIG (reference sequence). DNA for the CDR3: TGTGCCTGGAGTGCCGGGACAGGGGAGGCTCAGCCCCAGCATTTT. Protein product: CAWSAGTGEAQPQHF. Combining the CDR3 with reference TRBV30 and TRBJ1-5 gives the whole variable domain SQTIHQWPATLVQPVGSPLSLECTVEGTSNPNLYWYRQAAGRGLQLLFYSVGIGQISSEVPQNLSASRPQDRQFILSSKKLLLSDSGFYLCAWSAGTGEAQPQHFGDGTRLSIL.

The chain recombines TRBV18 with TRBJ2-5, with 13 bases aligning to TRBD2. There are 14 residues in the CDR3. The V segment lost 2 bases and the J segment 6 bases; nucleotides outside the gene matches: 0. The germline CDR1 and CDR2 sequences are KGHSH and LQKENI. CDR3 residues: CASSPGTSGKTQYF. In nucleotides, the CDR3 is TGTGCCAGCTCACCAGGGACTAGCGGGAAGACCCAGTACTTC.

V usage is TRBV18 and J usage is TRBJ2-1; D ambiguous. This CDR3 spans 13 amino acids. V dropped 1 base and J dropped 9 bases, with 10 bases sitting between them. Germline loops: CDR1 KGHSH, CDR2 LQKENI. CDR3 amino acids: CASSPRVKGEQFF. The DNA of the CDR3 is TGTGCCAGCTCACCACGGGTTAAGGGTGAGCAGTTCTTC.

The count of this clone is one. The rearrangement uses TRBV6-1 and TRBJ1-4; D remains ambiguous. Trimming took 6 bases from V and 0 from J, leaving 8 bases between them. CDR1 is MNHNS and CDR2 is SASEGT in the germline V gene. CDR3 length equals 14 residues. For the CDR3, the DNA is TGTGCCAGCAGAGACACTGCAACTAATGAAAAACTGTTTTTT. This sequence encodes CASRDTATNEKLFF.

J is TRBJ2-7 and V is TRBV2, with 11 bases that match TRBD2. CDR1 and CDR2 from the germline V gene are SNHLY and FYNNEI. CDR3 length: 15 residues. The V and J ends lost 5 bases and 11 bases, in that order; junction bases with no gene match: 14. CDR3 sequence (DNA): TGTGCCAGCAGTCTTCGTATAGCGGGGGGGCCTGAGAAGTACTTC. Translated, it gives CASSLRIAGGPEKYF.

The chain is built from TRBV5-4 and TRBJ2-2; possible D gene TRBD1, 5 bases. This CDR3 region has 14 residues. V was pared by 4 bases and J by 8 bases, with 15 bases between. Germline CDR1 SGHNT, CDR2 YYREEE (reference sequence). Here the CDR3 DNA reads TGTGCCAGCAGCCCCCAGCAGGGTGGGGGGGAGCTGTTTTTT. Translating it yields CASSPQQGGGELFF.

This clone was found once. This chain connects TRBV29-1 to TRBJ1-5, with no clear D. Trimming shortened V by 4 bases and J by 6 bases, and 13 bases separated the two germline ends. The CDR3 has 13 amino acids. Germline CDR1 is SQVTM and CDR2 is ANQGSEA. CDR3 loop: CSVGKGLGQPQHF. The DNA for the CDR3 is TGCAGCGTTGGTAAGGGCCTGGGTCAGCCCCAGCATTTT.

This clone has only a few counts. CDR3 sequence (DNA): TGTGCCAGTAGTATAGCTAGGGGAGGCACAGATACGCAGTATTTT. Residues: CASSIARGGTDTQYF. The J gene is TRBJ2-3, the V gene TRBV19, with D perhaps being TRBD1 or TRBD2 (5 bases each). Germline V lookup: CDR1 LNHDA, CDR2 SQIVND (reference sequence). Trimming took off 1 base at V and 1 base at J, with 9 bases between the two ends. The CDR3 runs to 15 residues.

V is TRBV5-1 and J is TRBJ2-1; 10 bases are shared with TRBD1. Trimming cost V 4 bases and J 4 bases; bases outside gene matches: 5. CDR3 length equals 15 residues. In germline, CDR1 is SGHRS, CDR2 YFSETQ. CDR3 in amino acids: CASSPGQGGYNEQFF. For the CDR3, the DNA is TGCGCCAGCAGCCCCGGACAGGGGGGTTACAATGAGCAGTTCTTC. Drawing the rest from reference TRBV5-1 and TRBJ2-1, the complete variable domain is KAGVTQTPRYLIKTRGQQVTLSCSPISGHRSVSWYQQTPGQGLQFLFEYFSETQRNKGNFPGRFSGRQFSNSRSEMNVSTLELGDSALYLCASSPGQGGYNEQFFGPGTRLTVL.

This chain uses TRBV28 with TRBJ2-7; 10 nucleotides line up with TRBD1. CDR3 length: 19 residues. Losses at the gene ends were 6 bases for V and 3 bases for J; bases not matched to a gene: 20. Germline CDR1 and CDR2: MDHEN and SYDVKM. This chain's CDR3 is CASRGAPGQGVSRHYEQYF. In DNA, the CDR3 is TGTGCCAGCAGAGGCGCCCCCGGACAGGGGGTTAGTCGACACTACGAGCAGTACTTC. Based on the CDR3 plus reference TRBV28 and TRBJ2-7, the full variable domain is DVKVTQSSRYLVKRTGEKVFLECVQDMDHENMFWYRQDPGLGLRLIYFSYDVKMKEKGDIPEGYSVSREKKERFSLILESASTNQTSMYLCASRGAPGQGVSRHYEQYFGPGTRLTVT.

The chain carries TRBV30 and TRBJ2-5, with D perhaps matching TRBD1 (5 bases). V lost 2 bases and J 5 bases, leaving 12 bases between the germline ends. CDR3 length: 13 amino acids. The germline V gene has CDR1 GTSNPN and CDR2 SVGIG (reference sequence). This chain's CDR3 is CAWSPQAMETQYF. CDR3 nucleotide sequence: TGTGCCTGGAGTCCACAGGCTATGGAGACCCAGTACTTC. The full variable domain, completed using reference TRBV30 and TRBJ2-5, is SQTIHQWPATLVQPVGSPLSLECTVEGTSNPNLYWYRQAAGRGLQLLFYSVGIGQISSEVPQNLSASRPQDRQFILSSKKLLLSDSGFYLCAWSPQAMETQYFGPGTRLLVL.

This chain links TRBV10-3 with TRBJ1-6, with 9 bases aligning to TRBD1. There are 12 residues in the CDR3. Germline loops: CDR1 ENHRY, CDR2 SYGVKD. The CDR3 region is CASQGADSPLHF. In nucleotides, the CDR3 is TGTGCGTCACAGGGGGCGGATTCACCCCTCCACTTT.

This sequence joins TRBV6-6 and TRBJ1-3, with D perhaps TRBD1 (6 bases). This CDR3 has 15 residues. Germline loops: CDR1 MNHNY, CDR2 SVGAGI (reference sequence). V lost 4 bases to trimming and J lost 3 bases, with 13 bases between them. The CDR3 loop is CASSSSGTYGNTIYF. CDR3 DNA sequence: TGTGCCAGCAGTTCGTCCGGGACATATGGAAACACCATATATTTT.

V gene TRBV18 combines with J gene TRBJ2-1; 9 positions agree with TRBD2. Germline V lookup: CDR1 KGHSH, CDR2 LQKENI. The CDR3 runs 15 residues. Germline trimming cut 3 bases from V and 6 bases from J; bases unmatched to any gene: 6. CDR3 coding DNA: TGTGCCAGCTCACCCCCAGCGGGGGGTCCCAATGAGCAGTTCTTC. This gives the protein CASSPPAGGPNEQFF.

This chain connects TRBV19 to TRBJ1-5, with 9 positions matching TRBD1. Germline values: CDR1 LNHDA, CDR2 SQIVND (reference sequence). With V trimmed by 7 bases and J by 0 bases, 7 bases remained unmatched. The CDR3 totals 16 residues. The CDR3 DNA is TGTGCCAGTACGGGACAGGGATGGGATAGCAATCAGCCCCAGCATTTT. Its translation is CASTGQGWDSNQPQHF.

The chain recombines TRBV9 with TRBJ1-3, with no clear D. The CDR3 loop spans 12 amino acids. CDR1 is SGDLS and CDR2 is YYNGEE in the germline V gene. V dropped 0 bases and J dropped 8 bases, with 6 bases sitting between them. CDR3 bases: TGTGCCAGCAGCGTAGAGCCCGACACCATATATTTT. This encodes CASSVEPDTIYF.

This chain uses TRBV30 with TRBJ1-2; TRBD1 might be the D (5 bases). The V gene lost 3 bases and the J gene lost 8 bases, with 16 bases spanning the gap. CDR1 and CDR2 from the germline V gene are GTSNPN and SVGIG (reference sequence). This CDR3 region has 13 residues. The CDR3 reads CAWSQRGEEGYTF. The DNA for the CDR3 is TGTGCCTGGAGCCAACGGGGCGAAGAAGGCTACACCTTC.

As for this clone: The junction differs from germline at one of its ends, possibly a read error. CDR3 in DNA: TGCGCCACCAGTCGGGACCGCAGCTCCTACGAGCAGTACTTC. Translated: CATSRDRSSYEQYF. The chain carries TRBV10-2 and TRBJ2-7; D may match TRBD1 or TRBD2 (5 bases each). The CDR3 is 14 residues long. Germline loops: CDR1 WSHSY, CDR2 SAAADI.

The chain recombines TRBV28 with TRBJ2-7; D is uncertain. The ends were cut back, 4 bases at V and 9 bases at J, with 13 bases in the middle. Per the germline V gene, CDR1 is MDHEN and CDR2 is SYDVKM. The CDR3 has 12 amino acids. CDR3 residues: CASSSVVPGQYF. The CDR3 DNA is TGTGCCAGCAGTTCTGTGGTTCCCGGGCAGTACTTC. Drawing the rest from reference TRBV28 and TRBJ2-7, the complete variable domain is DVKVTQSSRYLVKRTGEKVFLECVQDMDHENMFWYRQDPGLGLRLIYFSYDVKMKEKGDIPEGYSVSREKKERFSLILESASTNQTSMYLCASSSVVPGQYFGPGTRLTVT.

The chain recombines TRBV5-1 with TRBJ2-5; possible D gene TRBD1, 7 bases. Deletions cut 0 bases from V and 4 bases from J, with 19 bases between. Germline assignment: CDR1 SGHRS and CDR2 YFSETQ. The CDR3 length is 17 residues. CDR3: CASSLARWQGGVETQYF. As DNA, the CDR3 is TGCGCCAGCAGCTTGGCCCGGTGGCAGGGGGGTGTAGAGACCCAGTACTTC.

This chain joins TRBV6-1 and TRBJ2-1, with 14 bases fitting TRBD2. The junction had 8 bases not matched to a gene; V was cut back by 7 bases and J by 9 bases. The CDR3 runs to 15 residues. CDR1 is MNHNS and CDR2 is SASEGT in the germline V gene. The DNA of the CDR3 is TGTGCCAGCACTCGGGGACTAGCGGGGGAGGGTGAGCAGTTCTTC. Translation: CASTRGLAGEGEQFF.

The chain combines TRBV7-9 with TRBJ1-1; no clear D. Germline V CDR1 and CDR2: SEHNR, FQNEAQ (reference sequence). V dropped 7 bases and J dropped 7 bases, with 16 bases sitting between them. The CDR3 length is 13 residues. DNA for the CDR3: TGTGCCAGCATTCAAGGGTTTCCTGGTGAAGCTTTCTTT. Its translation: CASIQGFPGEAFF.